The clone carrying this T cell receptor (beta chain) has a count of ten or more. This entry comes from a study of glioma-infiltrating T cells. TCR alpha and beta CDR3 regions were amplified from RNA using iRepertoire nested multiplex PCR. Each CDR3 protein is one row after TCRdb ran MiXCR on the multiplex PCR reads. The profile shows 150,000 to 200,000 distinct CDR3 sequences, over 30% of them singletons. Material for sequencing was glioma tissue, nonneoplastic brain tissue, or PBMCs (not recorded which). This clonotype was sampled from a human donor with low-grade glioma or glioblastoma, undergoing nonglioma brain surgery, or in good health (not recorded which).

Here the CDR3 DNA reads TGTGCCAGCAGTACAGGGATGGGAGATTCACCCCTCCACTTT. This sequence encodes CASSTGMGDSPLHF. This chain uses TRBV28 with TRBJ1-6, with TRBD1 as a possible D gene (6 bases). V lost 5 bases and J lost 8, with 13 bases in between. Germline V gene data show CDR1 as MDHEN and CDR2 as SYDVKM. This CDR3 has 14 amino acids.